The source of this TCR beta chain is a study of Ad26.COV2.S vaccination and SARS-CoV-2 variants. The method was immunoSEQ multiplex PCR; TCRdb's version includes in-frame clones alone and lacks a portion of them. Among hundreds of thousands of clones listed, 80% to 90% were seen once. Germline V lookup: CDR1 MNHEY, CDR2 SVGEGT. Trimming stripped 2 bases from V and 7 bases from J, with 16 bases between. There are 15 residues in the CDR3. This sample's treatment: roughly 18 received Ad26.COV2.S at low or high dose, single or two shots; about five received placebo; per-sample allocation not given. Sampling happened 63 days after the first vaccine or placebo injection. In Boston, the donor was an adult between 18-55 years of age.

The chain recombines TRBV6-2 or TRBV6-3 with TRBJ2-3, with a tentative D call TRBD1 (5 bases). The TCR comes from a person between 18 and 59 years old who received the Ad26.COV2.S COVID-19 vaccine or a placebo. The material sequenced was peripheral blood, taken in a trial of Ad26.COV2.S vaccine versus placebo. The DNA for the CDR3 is TGTGCCAGCAGTTACGTGAGGCAGGGCACGAATACGCAGTATTTT. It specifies CASSYVRQGTNTQYF.